The 16 T cell receptor beta chains listed next were all sequenced from one sample in a study of control samples from healthy donors and cancer patients. Method: immunoSEQ multiplex PCR; TCRdb's copy keeps in-frame clones and lacks some. The data show about 120,000 clones, about 95% seen once. The sequencing input was blood. These receptors all come from a man aged 25 to 40 in good health.

V is TRBV30 and J is TRBJ1-3; D is possibly TRBD1 (5 bases). The germline gives CDR1 GTSNPN, CDR2 SVGIG (reference sequence). Deletions cut 2 bases from V and 4 bases from J, with 18 bases between. The CDR3 loop spans 16 amino acids. For the CDR3, the DNA is TGTGCCTGGAGTCCATCCTTTTATGGGACGGGAAACACCATATATTTT. It translates to CAWSPSFYGTGNTIYF.

The chain combines TRBV14 with TRBJ2-4; D unclear. Germline values: CDR1 SGHDN, CDR2 FVKESK. The CDR3 has 16 amino acids. V dropped 1 base and J dropped 0 bases, with 10 bases sitting between them. CDR3 in amino acids: CASSQAQGLAKNIQYF. The CDR3 DNA is TGTGCCAGCAGCCAAGCTCAAGGATTAGCCAAAAACATTCAGTACTTC.

The chain uses TRBV6-6 and TRBJ1-2, with 12 bases lining up with TRBD1. The CDR3 covers 18 residues. Unmatched junction bases numbered 16, after V lost 5 bases and J lost 6 bases. CDR1 is MNHNY and CDR2 is SVGAGI in the germline V gene (reference sequence). The CDR3 loop is CASSLLTPGQGAGDGYTF. Written as DNA, the CDR3 is TGTGCCAGCAGTCTCCTCACTCCGGGACAGGGGGCAGGGGATGGCTACACCTTC.

This sequence joins TRBV7-9 and TRBJ2-5, with a possible D match to TRBD2 (5 bases). Germline V gene lookup returns CDR1 SEHNR and CDR2 FQNEAQ (reference sequence). The CDR3 contains 14 residues. V lost 1 base and J 3 bases, leaving 9 bases between the germline ends. DNA for the CDR3: TGTGCCAGCAGCTTAGGTATCGGGGAAGAGACCCAGTACTTC. This translates into CASSLGIGEETQYF.

The J gene is TRBJ1-2, the V gene TRBV6-1; D is uncertain. CDR1 is MNHNS and CDR2 is SASEGT in the germline V gene. The CDR3 extends over 14 amino acids. Trimming stripped 3 bases from V and 3 bases from J, with 11 bases between. The CDR3 loop reads CASSDGRGYYGYTF. The CDR3 DNA reads TGTGCCAGCAGTGATGGGCGGGGATACTATGGCTACACCTTC.

The rearrangement joins TRBV12-5 to TRBJ1-1, with D maybe TRBD1 (5 bases). Trimming left V 2 bases short and J 5 bases short, with 12 bases between. This CDR3 comprises 14 residues. Germline CDR1 reads LGHNT; CDR2 reads FRNRAP. The CDR3 coding sequence is TGTGCTAGTGGTTTGCGGTCCCGGGGGACTGAAGCTTTCTTT. It yields the protein CASGLRSRGTEAFF.

The V call is TRBV7-2, the J call TRBJ2-2, with 8 bases matching TRBD1. CDR3 length: 16 residues. Germline V CDR1 and CDR2: SGHTA, FQGNSA. J lost 4 bases, V lost 4 bases, and 8 bases had no gene match. In nucleotides, the CDR3 is TGTGCCAGCAGCTCGTTCCAGGGGGCTATCACCGGGGAGCTGTTTTTT. It translates to CASSSFQGAITGELFF.

The chain recombines TRBV15 with TRBJ1-1, with 11 nucleotides matching TRBD1. The CDR3 runs to 14 residues. CDR1 and CDR2 (germline): LNHNV, YYDKDF (reference sequence). Germline trimming cut 3 bases from V and 7 bases from J; bases unmatched to any gene: 4. Here the CDR3 reads CATSRDRGLGEAFF. The DNA of the CDR3 is TGTGCCACCAGCAGGGACAGGGGGCTTGGTGAAGCTTTCTTT.

The chain employs TRBV28 and TRBJ1-1; D unresolved. The CDR3 length is 13 residues. Trimming pared 6 bases from V and 3 bases from J, leaving 11 bases between. CDR1 and CDR2 from the germline V gene are MDHEN and SYDVKM. CDR3 coding DNA: TGTGCCAGCAGAAAGAGATGGGACACTGAAGCTTTCTTT. Translation gives CASRKRWDTEAFF. The variable domain in full, with the rest retrieved from reference TRBV28 and TRBJ1-1, is DVKVTQSSRYLVKRTGEKVFLECVQDMDHENMFWYRQDPGLGLRLIYFSYDVKMKEKGDIPEGYSVSREKKERFSLILESASTNQTSMYLCASRKRWDTEAFFGQGTRLTVV.

The chain recombines TRBV19 with TRBJ1-1; D remains ambiguous. From germline, CDR1 is LNHDA and CDR2 SQIVND (reference sequence). Trimming shortened V by 4 bases and J by 4 bases, and 13 bases separated the two germline ends. The CDR3 consists of 14 residues. The CDR3 loop is CASSNRGRVTEAFF. In DNA form, the CDR3 reads TGTGCCAGTAGTAATCGTGGGCGGGTCACTGAAGCTTTCTTT.

The chain joins TRBV7-9 to TRBJ1-1; D perhaps matches TRBD1 (5 bases). Germline loops: CDR1 SEHNR, CDR2 FQNEAQ (reference sequence). V was clipped by 1 base and J by 5 bases, with 11 bases between them. CDR3 length: 14 residues. CDR3 sequence (DNA): TGTGCCAGCAGCTTAGGGCTTGGGGGGACTGAAGCTTTCTTT. Its protein product is CASSLGLGGTEAFF.

The rearrangement joins TRBV4-3 to TRBJ2-7; 12 bases are shared with TRBD2. Germline loops: CDR1 LGHNA, CDR2 YSLEER. After removal of 5 bases from V and 3 bases from J, the junction contained 5 bases not matched to a gene. The CDR3 sequence is 15 residues long. This chain's CDR3 is CASSVLAGGLYEQYF. The CDR3 DNA reads TGCGCCAGCAGCGTACTAGCGGGGGGTCTCTACGAGCAGTACTTC.

The chain carries TRBV21-1 and TRBJ1-2; the D segment call TRBD1 is taken from the table without a DNA check. TRBV21-1 is a documented pseudogene. The CDR3 extends over 14 amino acids. CDR3 coding DNA: TGTGCCAGCAGGGGCATCCCTTTTAACTATGGCTACACCTTC. It encodes CASRGIPFNYGYTF.

V usage is TRBV5-4 and J usage is TRBJ2-2, with 13 bases matching TRBD2. CDR1 and CDR2 from the germline V gene are SGHNT and YYREEE (reference sequence). The CDR3 contains 16 residues. The trim removed 4 bases at V and 2 bases at J, leaving 2 bases unmatched. The CDR3 nucleotides read TGTGCCAGCAGCCAGGGACTAGCGGGAAACACCGGGGAGCTGTTTTTT. Translating gives CASSQGLAGNTGELFF.

The chain has TRBV6-5 and TRBJ1-1, with D tentatively TRBD1 (6 bases). This CDR3 contains 13 residues. CDR1 MNHEY and CDR2 SVGAGI come from the germline V gene. The V end was cut by 2 bases, the J end by 4 bases, with 8 bases between. CDR3 sequence (DNA): TGTGCCAGCAGTTACCGCAGGGGCACTGAAGCTTTCTTT. Its translation: CASSYRRGTEAFF.

The rearrangement joins TRBV6-1 to TRBJ2-4; 7 nucleotides match TRBD1. The V gene's germline CDR1 is MNHNS and CDR2 SASEGT. The CDR3 is 16 amino acids. After removal of 2 bases from V and 5 bases from J, the junction contained 9 bases not matched to a gene. The CDR3 here is CASSESTGFIENIQYF. As DNA, the CDR3 is TGTGCCAGCAGTGAATCGACAGGGTTCATCGAAAACATTCAGTACTTC.